These T cell receptor beta chains were read from a single sample in a study of vaccination effects on CD4 cells after COVID-19. Their antigen targets remain unknown. Some clones are missing from TCRdb's copy, which holds only in-frame ones; the method was immunoSEQ multiplex PCR. In the table there are about 80,000 clones, roughly 80% of which are singletons. Sequenced material: CD4+ T cells from PBMCs cultured with HCoV-OC43 spike peptides, taken after COVID-19 vaccination. The receptors here all came from a human donor who received a COVID-19 vaccine. CDR3s include the opening cysteine and the closing phenylalanine or tryptophan. The D gene is left open where the match is weak. The listing skips clone size in some rows; elsewhere it reads once, few, many or a size class.

CASSLGGISTDTQYF	TGTGCCAGCAGCTTGGGAGGGATTAGCACAGATACGCAGTATTTT	TRBJ2-3	TRBD2	TRBV7-2	-
CASGTGNEKLFF	TGTGCCAGCGGGACAGGAAATGAAAAACTGTTTTTT	TRBJ1-4	TRBD1	TRBV2	-
CAFKRRDSNEKLFF	TGTGCCTTCAAACGCCGGGACAGTAATGAAAAACTGTTTTTT	TRBJ1-4	TRBD1	TRBV30	few
CAISEWGGTEAFF	TGTGCCATCAGTGAATGGGGAGGGACTGAAGCTTTCTTT	TRBJ1-1	-	TRBV10-3	-
CASSPPGQETQYF	TGTGCCAGCTCACCACCGGGACAAGAGACCCAGTACTTC	TRBJ2-5	-	TRBV18	-
CSVRQGAGYGYTF	TGCAGCGTTAGACAGGGGGCGGGCTATGGCTACACCTTC	TRBJ1-2	TRBD1	TRBV29-1	few
CASSSQGAGTGELFF	TGTGCCAGCAGTTCACAGGGGGCAGGGACCGGGGAGCTGTTTTTT	TRBJ2-2	TRBD1	TRBV28	few
CASSLEGPNQPQHF	TGCGCCAGCAGCTTGGAAGGACCCAATCAGCCCCAGCATTTT	TRBJ1-5	-	TRBV5-1	-
CASSRQGNTEAFF	TGTGCCAGTAGTCGACAAGGGAACACTGAAGCTTTCTTT	TRBJ1-1	-	TRBV19	few
CASKPGGYLIEETQYF	TGTGCCAGTAAGCCCGGGGGGTACCTTATAGAGGAGACCCAGTACTTC	TRBJ2-5	TRBD2	TRBV19	-
CASSVSSGGAAGELFF	TGCGCCAGCAGCGTATCTAGCGGGGGGGCAGCCGGGGAGCTGTTTTTT	TRBJ2-2	TRBD2	TRBV5-1	-
CASSLFIDYGYTF	TGTGCCAGCAGTTTATTCATTGACTATGGCTACACCTTC	TRBJ1-2	-	TRBV12-3/TRBV12-4	-
CASSHENTEAFF	TGTGCCAGCAGTCATGAAAACACTGAAGCTTTCTTT	TRBJ1-1	-	TRBV2	-
CASSLVQGGSPLHF	TGTGCCAGCAGTTTAGTACAGGGCGGATCACCCCTCCACTTT	TRBJ1-6	-	TRBV27	-
CASSPGLRQYF	TGTGCCAGCAGTCCGGGACTTCGGCAGTATTTT	TRBJ2-3	-	TRBV12-3/TRBV12-4	-
CASSPWTGDDYGYTF	TGTGCCAGCTCACCCTGGACAGGGGATGACTATGGCTACACCTTC	TRBJ1-2	TRBD1	TRBV18	-
CATSDLVQGGETQYF	TGTGCCACCAGTGATTTGGTGCAGGGCGGAGAGACCCAGTACTTC	TRBJ2-5	-	TRBV24-1	once
CASSWGTGTGNTIYF	TGCGCCAGCAGCTGGGGGACAGGGACTGGAAACACCATATATTTT	TRBJ1-3	TRBD1	TRBV5-1	-
CARRGDIPHSGANVLTF	TGTGCCAGACGGGGGGACATCCCTCACTCTGGGGCCAACGTCCTGACTTTC	TRBJ2-6	-	TRBV19	-
CATSDSPGTFGQYF	TGTGCCACCAGTGATTCACCCGGGACCTTCGGCCAGTACTTC	TRBJ2-5	-	TRBV24-1	once
CASSSLGGRGIQYF	TGTGCCAGCAGTTCCCTCGGTGGCCGGGGCATTCAGTACTTC	TRBJ2-4	-	TRBV27	-
CASSPYNEQFF	TGTGCCAGCAGCCCCTACAATGAGCAGTTCTTC	TRBJ2-1	-	TRBV7-2	-
CASSRYGTDYNSPLHF	TGTGCCAGCAGCCGCTATGGGACCGACTATAATTCACCCCTCCACTTT	TRBJ1-6	-	TRBV5-6	few
CSVVWGAGDQPQHF	TGCAGCGTTGTATGGGGGGCCGGGGATCAGCCCCAGCATTTT	TRBJ1-5	-	TRBV29-1	few
CASKGERAGELFF	TGTGCCAGCAAGGGCGAGAGGGCCGGGGAGCTGTTTTTT	TRBJ2-2	-	TRBV7-2	-
CASSPPLKEKRQGTQYF	TGTGCCAGCAGCCCGCCCCTTAAAGAGAAAAGACAGGGTACGCAGTATTTT	TRBJ2-3	TRBD1	TRBV5-8	-
CASSQGAGGNQPQHF	TGTGCCAGCAGCCAAGGGGCCGGGGGCAATCAGCCCCAGCATTTT	TRBJ1-5	-	TRBV3-1/TRBV3-2	-
CASSPQSDQPQHF	TGCGCCAGCAGCCCCCAAAGTGATCAGCCCCAGCATTTT	TRBJ1-5	-	TRBV5-1	-
CASSQAKGPQKLFF	TGTGCCAGCAGCCAAGCGAAGGGGCCCCAAAAACTGTTTTTT	TRBJ1-4	-	TRBV3-1/TRBV3-2	-
CASSEKLYGYTF	TGTGCCAGCAGTGAAAAATTATATGGCTACACCTTC	TRBJ1-2	-	TRBV6-1	-
CASSLLGQRIGYTF	TGTGCCAGCAGTTTACTCGGACAGAGGATCGGCTACACCTTC	TRBJ1-2	-	TRBV28	-